The entry below describes one T cell receptor beta chain. The V gene's germline CDR1 is SGDLS and CDR2 YYNGEE. With 0 bases clipped from V and 5 bases from J, the junction kept 8 bases outside the gene matches. This CDR3 is built from 17 residues. The data derive from a study of T cells in Graves' hyperthyroidism and ophthalmopathy. RNA transcripts yielded amplified TCR beta CDR3 regions. In the first-round RT-PCR of the TCR CDR3, the HTBI primer set was used. Using its own MiXCR run on the multiplex PCR reads, TCRdb lists one record per CDR3 protein. Here the sample spans about half a million distinct CDR3 sequences, just under 20% being singletons.

The sequencing sample was made of blood. The chain recombines TRBV9 with TRBJ2-5; 12 bases map to TRBD2. The sequence was collected from a middle-aged man with Graves' ophthalmopathy. DNA for the CDR3: TGTGCCAGCAGCGTAGTAGCTAGCGGGGGGGCGCATGAGACCCAGTACTTC. Amino acids: CASSVVASGGAHETQYF. The full variable domain, rest sourced from reference TRBV9 and TRBJ2-5, is DSGVTQTPKHLITATGQRVTLRCSPRSGDLSVYWYQQSLDQGLQFLIQYYNGEERAKGNILERFSAQQFPDLHSELNLSSLELGDSALYFCASSVVASGGAHETQYFGPGTRLLVL.